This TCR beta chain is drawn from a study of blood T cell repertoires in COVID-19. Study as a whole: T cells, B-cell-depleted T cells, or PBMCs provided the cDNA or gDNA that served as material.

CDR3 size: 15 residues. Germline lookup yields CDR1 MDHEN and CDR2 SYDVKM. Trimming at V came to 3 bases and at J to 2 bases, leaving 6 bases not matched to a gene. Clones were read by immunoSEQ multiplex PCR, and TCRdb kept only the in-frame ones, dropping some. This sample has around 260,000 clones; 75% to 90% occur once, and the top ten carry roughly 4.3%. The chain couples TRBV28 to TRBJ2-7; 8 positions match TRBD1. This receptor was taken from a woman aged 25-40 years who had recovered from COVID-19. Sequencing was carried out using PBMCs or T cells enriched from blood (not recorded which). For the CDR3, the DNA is TGTGCCAGCAGTTTCCCCAGGGGGCTGGCCTACGAGCAGTACTTC. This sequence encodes CASSFPRGLAYEQYF. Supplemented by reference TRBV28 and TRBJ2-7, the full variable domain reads DVKVTQSSRYLVKRTGEKVFLECVQDMDHENMFWYRQDPGLGLRLIYFSYDVKMKEKGDIPEGYSVSREKKERFSLILESASTNQTSMYLCASSFPRGLAYEQYFGPGTRLTVT.